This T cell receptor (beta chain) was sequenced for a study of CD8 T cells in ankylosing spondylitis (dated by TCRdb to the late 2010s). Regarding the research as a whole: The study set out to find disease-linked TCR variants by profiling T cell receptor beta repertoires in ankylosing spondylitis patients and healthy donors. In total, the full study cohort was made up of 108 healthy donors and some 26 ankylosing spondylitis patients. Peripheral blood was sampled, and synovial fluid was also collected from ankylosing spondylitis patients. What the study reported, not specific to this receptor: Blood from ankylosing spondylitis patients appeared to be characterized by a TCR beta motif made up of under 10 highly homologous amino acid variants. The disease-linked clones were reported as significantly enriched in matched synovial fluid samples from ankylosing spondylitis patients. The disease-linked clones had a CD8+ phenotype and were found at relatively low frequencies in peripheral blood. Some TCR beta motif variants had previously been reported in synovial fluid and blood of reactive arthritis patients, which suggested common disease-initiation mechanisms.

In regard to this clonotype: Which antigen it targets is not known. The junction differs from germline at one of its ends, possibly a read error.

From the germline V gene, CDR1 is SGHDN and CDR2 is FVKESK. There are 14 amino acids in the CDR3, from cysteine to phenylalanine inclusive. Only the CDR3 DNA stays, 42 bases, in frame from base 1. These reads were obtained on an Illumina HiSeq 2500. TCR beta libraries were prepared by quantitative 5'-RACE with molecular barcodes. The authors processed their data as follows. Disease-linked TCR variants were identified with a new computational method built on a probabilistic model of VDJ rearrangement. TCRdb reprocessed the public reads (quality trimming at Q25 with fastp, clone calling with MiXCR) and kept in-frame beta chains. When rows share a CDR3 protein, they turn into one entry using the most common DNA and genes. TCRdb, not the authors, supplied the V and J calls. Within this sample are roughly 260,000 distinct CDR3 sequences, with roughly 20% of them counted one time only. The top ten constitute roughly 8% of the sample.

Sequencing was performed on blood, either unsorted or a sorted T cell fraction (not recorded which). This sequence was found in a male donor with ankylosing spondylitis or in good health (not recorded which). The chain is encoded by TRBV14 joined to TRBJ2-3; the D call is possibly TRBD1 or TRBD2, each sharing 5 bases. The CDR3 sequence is CWQLLSLGGDTQYF. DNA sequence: TGCTGGCAACTGCTAAGTCTTGGGGGAGATACGCAGTATTTT.